The 9 T cell receptor beta chains below were found in one sample sequenced in a study of radiotherapy plus CTLA-4 blockade in lung cancer. Produced via immunoSEQ multiplex PCR; TCRdb's table is partial and in-frame only. The table records tens of thousands of clones, 75% to 85% of them present only once. Here the sequenced sample was peripheral blood, taken from a patient treated with radiotherapy plus ipilimumab. Receptors originate from a human donor with non-small cell lung cancer who had a partial response to radiotherapy plus ipilimumab.

The J gene is TRBJ2-7, the V gene TRBV28; 8 nucleotides line up with TRBD2. Germline lookup yields CDR1 MDHEN and CDR2 SYDVKM. Trimming took 3 bases from V and 4 from J; bases not matched to a gene: 8. The CDR3 covers 15 residues. Here the CDR3 reads CASSFGPGGDYEQYF. CDR3 DNA: TGTGCCAGCAGTTTTGGGCCGGGGGGGGATTACGAGCAGTACTTC.

Remarks on this clone: A read error may produce the germline difference seen at one junction end. The chain recombines TRBV5-1 with TRBJ2-5; tentative D call: TRBD2 (6 bases). This CDR3 spans 13 amino acids. Germline-derived CDR1 and CDR2 are SGHRS and YFSETQ. CDR3 sequence (DNA): TGCGCCAGCAGTCTGGACTACCAAGAGGCCCAGTACTTC. It codes for CASSLDYQEAQYF. Looking up the rest from reference TRBV5-1 and TRBJ2-5 gives the full variable domain: KAGVTQTPRYLIKTRGQQVTLSCSPISGHRSVSWYQQTPGQGLQFLFEYFSETQRNKGNFPGRFSGRQFSNSRSEMNVSTLELGDSALYLCASSLDYQEAQYFGPGTRLLVL.

This chain uses TRBV4-1 with TRBJ2-1; TRBD2 matches 15 bases. CDR3 size: 15 residues. Germline V gene lookup returns CDR1 MGHRA and CDR2 YSYEKL. The J segment lost 10 bases and the V segment lost 6 bases, leaving 7 bases of the junction unmatched. In DNA, the CDR3 is TGCGCCAGCAGGTTCGGACTAGCGGGGGGGGAAGAGCAGTTCTTC. It yields the protein CASRFGLAGGEEQFF.

J is TRBJ1-5 and V is TRBV27; D perhaps matches TRBD1 (5 bases). Per germline, CDR1 MNHEY and CDR2 SMNVEV (reference sequence). V gave up 2 bases and J gave up 0 bases, with 17 bases separating them. This CDR3 region has 18 residues. The CDR3 region has the DNA TGTGCCAGCAGTTTACCGGTCCGGCAGGGATATAGCAATCAGCCCCAGCATTTT. It codes for CASSLPVRQGYSNQPQHF.

V and J are TRBV4-2 and TRBJ2-5; D perhaps matches TRBD2 (6 bases). The DNA end favors TRBJ2-7, so the J call may be wrong. CDR1 and CDR2 from the germline V gene are LGHNA and YNFKEQ. The CDR3 consists of 14 residues. The CDR3 is CASSQAEGHYEQYF. CDR3 in DNA: TGTGCCAGCAGCCAAGCGGAGGGTCACTACGAGCAGTACTTC.

The chain is built from TRBV6-1 and TRBJ2-1, with TRBD2 matching over 13 bases. Germline CDR1 MNHNS, CDR2 SASEGT. The CDR3 loop spans 15 amino acids. In DNA form, the CDR3 reads TGTGCTGGCAGCTCCGGGACTAGCGGGGACGATGAGCAGTTCTTC. It codes for CAGSSGTSGDDEQFF.

The rearrangement joins TRBV5-1 to TRBJ1-2, with D hard to call. Germline CDR1 is SGHRS and CDR2 is YFSETQ. CDR3 length: 12 residues. Trimming stripped 4 bases from V and 5 bases from J, with 9 bases between. The CDR3 loop reads CASSREEYGYTF. The DNA for the CDR3 is TGCGCCAGCAGCCGGGAGGAATATGGCTACACCTTC.

This clone was seen more than once but under ten times. This chain connects TRBV12-5 to TRBJ1-6, with a possible D match to TRBD1 (5 bases). V was cut by 7 bases and J by 9 bases, with 13 bases left in between. From germline, CDR1 is LGHNT and CDR2 FRNRAP. The CDR3 is made up of 13 amino acids. For the CDR3, the DNA is TGTGCTAGTGCCGCGTTGGGGGGTTCACCCCTCCACTTT. This translates into CASAALGGSPLHF.

The chain recombines TRBV7-2 with TRBJ2-2, with TRBD2 matching 11 bases. CDR1 is SGHTA, CDR2 FQGNSA, per germline. The CDR3 is made up of 16 amino acids. V lost 5 bases and J lost 4; bases outside the gene matches: 6. This chain's CDR3 is CASSRATSGVTGELFF. CDR3 sequence (DNA): TGTGCCAGCAGCCGTGCGACTAGCGGGGTCACCGGGGAGCTGTTTTTT.